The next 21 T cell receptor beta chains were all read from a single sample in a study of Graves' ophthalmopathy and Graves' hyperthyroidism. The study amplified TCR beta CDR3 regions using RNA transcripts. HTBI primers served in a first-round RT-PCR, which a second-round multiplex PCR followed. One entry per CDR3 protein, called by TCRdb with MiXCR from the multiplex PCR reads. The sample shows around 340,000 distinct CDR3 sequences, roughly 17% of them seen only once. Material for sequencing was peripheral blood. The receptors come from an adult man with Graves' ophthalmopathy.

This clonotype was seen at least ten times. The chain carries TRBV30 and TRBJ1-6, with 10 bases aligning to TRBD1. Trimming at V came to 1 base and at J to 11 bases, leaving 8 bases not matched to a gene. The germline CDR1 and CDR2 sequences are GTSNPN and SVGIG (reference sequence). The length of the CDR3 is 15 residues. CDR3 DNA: TGTGCCTGGAGTGCCCGGGACAGGGGATTTCCACCCCTCCACTTT. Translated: CAWSARDRGFPPLHF.

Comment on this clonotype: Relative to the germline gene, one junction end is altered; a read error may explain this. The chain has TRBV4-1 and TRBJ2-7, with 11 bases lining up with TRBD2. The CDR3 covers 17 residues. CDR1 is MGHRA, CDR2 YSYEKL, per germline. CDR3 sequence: CASSPGTSGRPDYELYF. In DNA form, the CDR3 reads TGCGCCAGCAGCCCCGGGACTAGCGGACGGCCAGACTACGAGCTGTACTTC.

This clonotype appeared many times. CDR3 bases: TGTGCCATCAGTGAGAGGGGGATTGAAGCTTTCTTT. It codes for CAISERGIEAFF. The rearrangement uses TRBV10-3 and TRBJ1-1, with D maybe TRBD1 (6 bases). The CDR3 is 12 residues long. Trimming took 2 bases from V and 7 from J, leaving 8 bases between them. Per germline, CDR1 ENHRY and CDR2 SYGVKD.

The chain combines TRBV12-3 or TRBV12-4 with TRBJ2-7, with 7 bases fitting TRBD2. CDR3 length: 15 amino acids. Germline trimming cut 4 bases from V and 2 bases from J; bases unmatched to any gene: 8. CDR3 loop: CASSSVIGGTYEQYF. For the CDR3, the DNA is TGTGCCAGCAGTTCGGTGATCGGGGGGACCTACGAGCAGTACTTC.

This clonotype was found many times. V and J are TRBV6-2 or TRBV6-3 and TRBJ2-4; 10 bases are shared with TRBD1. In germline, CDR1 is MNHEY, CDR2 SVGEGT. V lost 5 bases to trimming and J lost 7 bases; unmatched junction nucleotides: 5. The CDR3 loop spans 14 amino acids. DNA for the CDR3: TGTGCCAGCAGTCGGACAGGGGGGGGGAACATTCAGTACTTC. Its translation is CASSRTGGGNIQYF.

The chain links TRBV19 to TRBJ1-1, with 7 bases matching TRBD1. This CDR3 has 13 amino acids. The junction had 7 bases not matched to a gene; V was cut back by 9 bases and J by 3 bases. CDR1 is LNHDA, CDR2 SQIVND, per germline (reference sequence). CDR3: CASRQGPDTEAFF. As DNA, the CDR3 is TGTGCCAGCAGACAGGGACCCGACACTGAAGCTTTCTTT. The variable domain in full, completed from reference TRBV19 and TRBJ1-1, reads DGGITQSPKYLFRKEGQNVTLSCEQNLNHDAMYWYRQDPGQGLRLIYYSQIVNDFQKGDIAEGYSVSREKKESFPLTVTSAQKNPTAFYLCASRQGPDTEAFFGQGTRLTVV.

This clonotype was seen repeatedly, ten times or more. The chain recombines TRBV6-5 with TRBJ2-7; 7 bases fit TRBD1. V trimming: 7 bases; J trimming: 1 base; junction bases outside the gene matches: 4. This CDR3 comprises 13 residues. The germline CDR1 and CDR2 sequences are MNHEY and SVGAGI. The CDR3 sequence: CASTRGQSYEQYF. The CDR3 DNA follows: TGTGCCAGCACTAGGGGACAGTCCTACGAGCAGTACTTC.

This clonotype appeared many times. The CDR3: CATSDLRGNQPQHF. The CDR3 coding sequence is TGTGCCACCAGTGATTTGCGAGGAAATCAGCCCCAGCATTTT. The chain has TRBV24-1 and TRBJ1-5; D unresolved. The germline CDR1 and CDR2 sequences are KGHDR and SFDVKD. The CDR3 has 14 residues. Between the trimmed V and J ends, which lost 0 bases and 4 bases, there was a span of 6 bases.

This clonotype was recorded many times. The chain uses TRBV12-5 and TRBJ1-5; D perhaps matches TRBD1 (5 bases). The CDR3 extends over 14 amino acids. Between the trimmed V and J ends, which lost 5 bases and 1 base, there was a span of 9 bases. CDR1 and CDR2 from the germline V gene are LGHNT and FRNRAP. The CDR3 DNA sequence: TGTGCTAGTGGTCTGGGGGACAGCAATCAGCCCCAGCATTTT. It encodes CASGLGDSNQPQHF.

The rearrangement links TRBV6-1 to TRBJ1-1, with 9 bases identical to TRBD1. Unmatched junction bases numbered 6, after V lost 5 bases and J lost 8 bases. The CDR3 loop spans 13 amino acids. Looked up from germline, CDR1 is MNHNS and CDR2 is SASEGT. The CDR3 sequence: CASSPGTGREAFF. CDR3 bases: TGTGCCAGCAGTCCCGGGACAGGGAGGGAAGCTTTCTTT.

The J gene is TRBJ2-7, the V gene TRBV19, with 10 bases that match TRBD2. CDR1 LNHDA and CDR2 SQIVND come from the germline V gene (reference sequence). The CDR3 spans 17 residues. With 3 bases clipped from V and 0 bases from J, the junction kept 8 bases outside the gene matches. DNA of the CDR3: TGTGCCAGTAGTATTGCTAGCGGGAGCTCATCCTCCTACGAGCAGTACTTC. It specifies CASSIASGSSSSYEQYF. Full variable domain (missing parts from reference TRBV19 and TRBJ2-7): DGGITQSPKYLFRKEGQNVTLSCEQNLNHDAMYWYRQDPGQGLRLIYYSQIVNDFQKGDIAEGYSVSREKKESFPLTVTSAQKNPTAFYLCASSIASGSSSSYEQYFGPGTRLTVT.

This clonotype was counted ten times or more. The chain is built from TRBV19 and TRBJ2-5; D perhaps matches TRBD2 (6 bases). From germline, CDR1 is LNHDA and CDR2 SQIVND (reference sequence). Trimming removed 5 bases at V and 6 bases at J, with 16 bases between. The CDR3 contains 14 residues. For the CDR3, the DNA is TGTGCCAGTAGTGTCGGGCTAGCGATGAAGACCCAGTACTTC. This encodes CASSVGLAMKTQYF.

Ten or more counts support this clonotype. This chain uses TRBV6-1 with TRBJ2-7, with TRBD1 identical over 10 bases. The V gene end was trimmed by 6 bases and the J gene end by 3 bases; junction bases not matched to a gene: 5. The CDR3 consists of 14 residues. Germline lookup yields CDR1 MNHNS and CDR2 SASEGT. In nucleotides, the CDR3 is TGTGCCAGCAGACTGGGACAGGGGAACTACGAGCAGTACTTC. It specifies CASRLGQGNYEQYF.

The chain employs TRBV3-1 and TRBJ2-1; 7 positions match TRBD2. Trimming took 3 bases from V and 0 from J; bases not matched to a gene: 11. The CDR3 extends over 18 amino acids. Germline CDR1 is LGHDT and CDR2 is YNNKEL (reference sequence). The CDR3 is CASSHPSGASSSYNEQFF. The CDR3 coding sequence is TGTGCCAGCAGCCATCCTAGCGGAGCCTCAAGCTCCTACAATGAGCAGTTCTTC.

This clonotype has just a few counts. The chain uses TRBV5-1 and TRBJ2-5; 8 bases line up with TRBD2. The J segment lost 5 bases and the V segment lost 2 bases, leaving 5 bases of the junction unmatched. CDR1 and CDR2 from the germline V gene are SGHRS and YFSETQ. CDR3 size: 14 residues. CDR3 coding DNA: TGCGCCAGCAGCTTTGTTAGCGGGATGGAGACCCAGTACTTC. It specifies CASSFVSGMETQYF.

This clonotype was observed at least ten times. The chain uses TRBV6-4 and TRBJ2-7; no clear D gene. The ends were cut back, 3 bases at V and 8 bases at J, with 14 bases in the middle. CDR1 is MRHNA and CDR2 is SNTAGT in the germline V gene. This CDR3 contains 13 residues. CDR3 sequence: CASSEGVSTKQYF. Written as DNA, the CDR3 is TGTGCCAGCAGTGAGGGTGTTTCTACCAAGCAGTACTTC.

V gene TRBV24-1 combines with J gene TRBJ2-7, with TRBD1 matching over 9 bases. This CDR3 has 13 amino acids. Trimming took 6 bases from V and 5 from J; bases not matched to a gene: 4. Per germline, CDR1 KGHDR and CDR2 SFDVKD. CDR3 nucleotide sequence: TGTGCCACCAGTCCCGGGACAGGGAACGAGCAGTACTTC. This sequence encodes CATSPGTGNEQYF.

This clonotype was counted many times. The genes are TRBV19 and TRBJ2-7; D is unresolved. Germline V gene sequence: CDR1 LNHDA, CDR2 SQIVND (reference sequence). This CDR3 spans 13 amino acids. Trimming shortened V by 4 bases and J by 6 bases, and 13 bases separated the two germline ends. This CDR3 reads CASSTRRLSEQYF. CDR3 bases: TGTGCCAGTAGTACCCGAAGGTTGAGCGAGCAGTACTTC.

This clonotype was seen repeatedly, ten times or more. CDR3 region: CASTGGGVGREQYF. The CDR3 bases are TGTGCCAGCACGGGGGGCGGGGTCGGGAGGGAGCAGTACTTC. The chain couples TRBV25-1 to TRBJ2-7; the D gene is possibly TRBD2 (7 bases). In germline, CDR1 is MGHDK, CDR2 SYGVNS. The CDR3 extends over 14 amino acids. V was clipped by 7 bases and J by 7 bases, with 20 bases between them.

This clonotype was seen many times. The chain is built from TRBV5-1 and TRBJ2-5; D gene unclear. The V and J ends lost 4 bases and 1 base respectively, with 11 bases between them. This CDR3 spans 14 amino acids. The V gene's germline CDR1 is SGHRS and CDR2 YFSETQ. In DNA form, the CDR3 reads TGCGCCAGCAGCCCCCGGTCCGGCCAAGAGACCCAGTACTTC. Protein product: CASSPRSGQETQYF.

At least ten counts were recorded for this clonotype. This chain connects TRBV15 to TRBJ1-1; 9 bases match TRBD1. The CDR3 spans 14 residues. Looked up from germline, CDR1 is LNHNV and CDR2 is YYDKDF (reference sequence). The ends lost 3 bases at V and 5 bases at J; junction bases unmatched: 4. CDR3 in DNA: TGTGCCACCAGCAGCCACAGGGGGCCTACTGAAGCTTTCTTT. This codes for CATSSHRGPTEAFF.